Here is one T cell receptor beta chain with its context. This clonotype has at least ten counts. Its antigen is still unknown. Per-base quality was not reported, and no clone a single base away is much larger than it. Here V drops 5 bases and J drops 6 bases, and the junction holds 2 bases not matched to any gene. The CDR3 spans 13 residues, from the cysteine through the phenylalanine. Only the CDR3 portion is preserved as DNA: 39 bases, with reading frame beginning at the first base. CDR1 and CDR2 (MNHEY, SVGEGT) derive from the germline V gene. The data stem from a study of T cells in Graves' hyperthyroidism and ophthalmopathy (dated by TCRdb to 2018 to 2020). Study-wide context: Peripheral blood samples were taken at initial diagnosis, before any treatment was given. TCR V-J signatures able to tell the groups apart were searched for in a discovery cohort of 100 or so patients, of whom roughly 42 had Graves' ophthalmopathy and about 55 had stable Graves' hyperthyroidism. Prospective prediction of ophthalmopathy was tested in an independent validation cohort of under 20 hyperthyroidism patients and approximately 17 patients who later progressed to ophthalmopathy. The 100 or so discovery patients were randomly divided into training and test sets at a 7:3 ratio. Thyroid tissue and blood T-cell repertoires from roughly six Graves' hyperthyroidism patients were also compared in the study. After blood sampling, hyperthyroidism patients were treated with methimazole at a starting dose of 30 mg daily, and ophthalmopathy patients were treated with high-dose intravenous methylprednisolone. According to the paper, TCR Vbeta CDR3 sequencing was carried out on 120 to 150 peripheral blood samples, which came from around 43 ophthalmopathy, approximately 72 hyperthyroidism and about 17 progressor patients.

Ophthalmopathy patients had moderately to severely active disease, Clinical Activity Score of at least 3, NOSPECS grade of at least 4, and duration under 3 months. Patients with uncontrolled infections, other autoimmune diseases, pregnancy or lactation were excluded. Diagnoses relied on clinical symptoms, serum thyroxine and TRAb, thyroid ultrasound and orbital computed tomography. PBMCs were separated from approximately 9.9 ml of fresh peripheral blood using Ficoll-Paque density gradient centrifugation. Total RNA was extracted with Trizol reagent, and quality was checked on an Agilent 2100 Bioanalyzer. Amplification of TCR beta CDR3 regions was carried out from RNA transcripts. A first-round RT-PCR of the TCR CDR3 used the HTBI primer set with the Qiagen OneStep RT-PCR kit. The libraries were constructed in a second round of multiplex PCR and then size-selected and purified. Libraries were sequenced paired-end with 100 bp reads on an Illumina HiSeq2000. Concerning the study's data processing: Raw data were processed with SOAPnuke, discarding reads with adapters, uncalled bases, mean Phred below 15, or no exact constant-primer or identifier match. High-quality paired reads were merged with COPE v1.2.5, and unique nucleotide sequences were defined as clonotypes. Clonotypes were aligned to IMGT TRBV, TRBD and TRBJ reference segments using MiTCR v1.1. The analysis included only V-J combinations with a frequency above 0.0001, which together covered 99% to 99.2% of the repertoires. A TCS score was defined as the ratio between F50 (clonal expansion) and ExV (chaos), using BLOSUM62-based TCRdist between CDR3 peptides within each V-J. Welch's t-statistics and random forest reduced around 520 V-J features to 13, which were used in a naive Bayes classifier (R e1071). The Morisita-Horn index was used to measure how similar the thyroid and blood repertoires were. The raw public data were reprocessed by TCRdb itself: fastp quality trimming at Q25, MiXCR clonotype calling, in-frame beta chains only. Every distinct CDR3 protein forms one entry, paired with its most common genes and DNA. The V and J calls follow TCRdb's processing rather than the paper's. Within this sample are hundreds of thousands of distinct CDR3 sequences, with 14% to 15% of them counted one time only. The top ten hold approximately 4.2% of the sample.

The investigation overall reported the following: Most expanded thyroid clonotypes (frequency above 0.001) were also detected in blood, a finding suggesting that blood repertoires may reflect thyroid immune responses. No statistical method was used to fix the sample size in advance, and group allocation was not hidden from the investigators. In cross-validation, a model built on a 13 V-J signature told ophthalmopathy apart from stable hyperthyroidism with under 90% sensitivity and about 81% specificity, and in testing the same model reached 80%/75%. In validation, the model predicted progression to ophthalmopathy a median of roughly 6.2 months before onset, with 70% to 71% sensitivity and just under 75% specificity.

Sequenced: blood. The TCR was taken from a woman between 35 and 50 years old with Graves' ophthalmopathy. This chain is built from TRBV6-2 or TRBV6-3 and TRBJ2-2, and TRBD1 aligns with 8 junction nucleotides. Here the CDR3 is given as CASSDRGAGELFF. The DNA sequence is TGTGCCAGCAGTGACAGGGGCGCCGGGGAGCTGTTTTTT.